This T cell receptor (beta chain) was sequenced in a study of response to subunit inactivated influenza vaccine. The germline CDR1 and CDR2 sequences are WNHNN and SYGVQD (reference sequence). This CDR3 spans 13 amino acids. V shed 6 bases and J shed 1 base, with 9 bases lying between them. TCRdb reprocessed the RT-PCR reads via MiXCR and lists one record per CDR3 protein. The table lists more than 600,000 distinct CDR3 sequences, roughly 20% of them singletons, with roughly 10% in the top ten. In this sample, this clonotype turned up many times. The receptor was isolated from a man aged 45 to 65 who received an inactivated influenza vaccine. This sample comprised PBMCs from blood, obtained roughly 5 days after vaccination. The chain combines TRBV10-1 with TRBJ2-5; possible D gene TRBD1, 5 bases. The CDR3 bases are TGCGCCAGCAGCAGGGATCTCCAAGAGACCCAGTACTTC. This encodes CASSRDLQETQYF.